This T cell receptor (beta chain) was sequenced in a study of tumor-infiltrating lymphocytes in primary liver carcinoma. Study-level information: Staged T1-T3 N0M0, the tumors had sizes that ranged from about 4 to 10 cm across.

TCR beta cDNA was reverse-transcribed from roughly 0.45 ug of total RNA. The reaction used a constant-region primer and ProtoScript II reverse transcriptase. ARM-PCR, slightly modified, supplied the TCR beta libraries through three nested multiplex PCR rounds. One entry per CDR3 protein, called by TCRdb with MiXCR from the multiplex PCR reads. The sample has fewer than 200,000 distinct CDR3 sequences; approximately 86% are singletons. Unsorted bulk tissue (roughly 19-31 mg) underwent RNA and DNA co-extraction. Patients' primary liver carcinoma was surgically resected. No patient had received treatment, and all had chronic HBV infection. Tumor samples all exceeded 75% viable tumor cells. Sequenced input: tumor tissue from primary liver carcinoma. The TCR sequence derives from a man aged 40-55 years with primary liver carcinoma and hepatitis B virus infection.

The CDR3 sequence: CASSLRQSYEQYF. In DNA, the CDR3 is TGTGCCAGTAGCCTTCGACAGTCTTACGAGCAGTACTTC. The chain employs TRBV11-1 and TRBJ2-7, with TRBD1 as a possible D gene (5 bases). The CDR3 is made up of 13 amino acids. The germline CDR1 and CDR2 sequences are SGHAT and FQDESV (reference sequence). Between the trimmed V and J ends, which lost 9 bases and 4 bases, there was a span of 16 bases.